This T cell receptor beta chain was observed in a study of blood T cell repertoires in COVID-19. On the study more broadly: Cohort 3 recovery required two negative PCRs, clearance, or symptom resolution. PBMCs, B-cell-depleted T cells, or T cells were the source of the cDNA or gDNA that made up the material.

The protocol was immunoSEQ multiplex PCR, while the TCRdb copy is restricted to in-frame clones and leaves out a portion. Altogether over 250,000 clones are present, 88% being singletons, with the ten largest covering 2% to 2.5%. The germline CDR1 and CDR2 sequences are MNHEY and SMNVEV (reference sequence). The CDR3 is made up of 18 amino acids. V gave up 5 bases and J gave up 0 bases; unmatched junction bases: 13. Clinical histories supplied by participants themselves formed the basis of cohort assignment. The source is a woman aged 55-70 years in a cohort exposed to, infected with or recovered from COVID-19 (not recorded which). Sample: PBMCs or T cells enriched from blood (not recorded which). The chain uses TRBV27 and TRBJ1-5, with 7 bases matching TRBD1. The CDR3 coding sequence is TGTGCCAGCAGTCCATACAACGGGACAGTAAGTAGCAATCAGCCCCAGCATTTT. Its protein product is CASSPYNGTVSSNQPQHF.